The TCR beta chain under discussion was sequenced for a study of blood T cell repertoires in COVID-19. The CDR3 sequence is 16 residues long. In germline, CDR1 is SGHNT, CDR2 YENEEA. V was trimmed by 5 bases and J by 0 bases, leaving 14 bases between them. This table comes from immunoSEQ multiplex PCR, and its TCRdb copy is limited to in-frame clones, with some not included. The table shows approximately 300,000 clones, with roughly 88% occurring only once. This rearrangement joins TRBV11-3 to TRBJ2-1; D perhaps matches TRBD1 (5 bases). The sample was peripheral blood. This receptor was identified in a woman in her 50s with acute or convalescent COVID-19. The CDR3 DNA reads TGTGCCAGCAGCCCCACGGCAGGGAACTCCTACAATGAGCAGTTCTTC. Translated: CASSPTAGNSYNEQFF.